This T cell receptor beta chain is drawn from a study of post-analysis software for immune sequencing data. Whole-study context: Patients had relapsing-remitting, secondary progressive or progressive-relapsing multiple sclerosis; some lacked subtype. The study, taken as a whole, reports: Samples sharing a preparation batch grouped tightly together when assessed by F measure. About 5 TRBV segments (TRBV5-6, TRBV5-1 and TRBV20-1 among them) occurred more frequently in patients than in controls. Patients with multiple sclerosis recorded significantly lower normalized Chao1 diversity than controls, the study found.

Sequencing libraries made from TCR beta cDNA carried unique molecular identifiers. When roughly 1 to 10 million T cells were used, they gave approximately 530,000 cDNA molecules. TCRdb recomputed calls from the PCR reads with MiXCR, one row per CDR3 protein. The table has approximately 630,000 distinct CDR3 sequences, about 60% seen once. Details on this clonotype: Its antigen is unknown.

Germline V gene data show CDR1 as MRHNA and CDR2 as SNTAGT. V gave up 3 bases and J gave up 2 bases, with 5 bases separating them. This CDR3 comprises 13 residues. The receptor's source is a girl aged 2 to 9 with multiple sclerosis. The chain is built from TRBV6-4 and TRBJ1-5; D remains ambiguous. Source material: blood. The CDR3 region is CASSDRGNQPQHF. The CDR3 DNA reads as TGTGCCAGCAGTGATAGGGGCAATCAGCCCCAGCATTTT.